Sequencing of this TCR beta chain was carried out in a study of neurological immune-mediated disorders. Study details: Among the approximately 34 patients with multiple sclerosis, roughly 30 were relapsing-remitting, while 3 were secondary progressive. Study-level findings and limits: None of the features examined (clinical or MRI) was associated with the multiple sclerosis repertoire cluster. No expanded-clone CDR3 amino acid sequence recurred across subjects, suggesting private TCR-beta repertoires. When grouped phylogenetically, the repertoires of 18 of the 34 multiple sclerosis patients fell together in one related-CDR3 cluster, which is a possible signature.

There are many counts of this clonotype. Its specificity is not known. A single record per CDR3 protein comes from TCRdb applying MiXCR to the 5' RACE reads. Among about 70,000 distinct CDR3 sequences listed, around 3% were seen once. The trim removed 1 base at V and 8 bases at J, leaving 10 bases unmatched. Germline V gene sequence: CDR1 SGHRS, CDR2 YFSETQ. The CDR3 loop spans 17 amino acids. This receptor was taken from a woman aged 50 to 60 with multiple sclerosis. This chain joins TRBV5-1 and TRBJ2-1, with 12 bases matching TRBD2. Sequenced material: PBMCs. CDR3 in amino acids: CASSLSASGRVLDEQFF. As DNA, the CDR3 is TGCGCCAGCAGCTTGTCGGCTAGCGGGAGGGTCTTGGATGAGCAGTTCTTC.